The 2 T cell receptor beta chains below come from one sample, sequenced in a study of control samples from healthy donors and cancer patients. Here immunoSEQ multiplex PCR was the method, and the copy in TCRdb shows in-frame clones only, minus some. The table shows 95,000 to 130,000 clones, with approximately 92% occurring only once. Sequencing used PBMCs. Every receptor here comes from a woman aged 50 to 65 with colorectal cancer.

The rearrangement links TRBV6-4 to TRBJ2-5; TRBD2 matches 11 bases. V gave up 6 bases and J gave up 3 bases; unmatched junction bases: 9. The germline gives CDR1 MRHNA, CDR2 SNTAGT. This CDR3 is 16 amino acids long. Here the CDR3 reads CASRELLAGVEETQYF. The CDR3 DNA reads TGTGCCAGCAGGGAGTTACTAGCGGGGGTAGAAGAGACCCAGTACTTC.

J is TRBJ2-3 and V is TRBV6-5; the D gene is possibly TRBD2 (7 bases). Germline V gives CDR1 MNHEY, CDR2 SVGAGI. V shed 2 bases and J shed 3 bases, with 12 bases lying between them. There are 15 residues in the CDR3. CDR3 sequence reads: CASSYGGAITDTQYF. The CDR3 nucleotides read TGTGCCAGCAGTTACGGGGGGGCCATAACAGATACGCAGTATTTT.